The 23 T cell receptor beta chains given below trace back to one sample, sequenced in a study of blood T cell repertoires in COVID-19. Some clones are missing from TCRdb's copy, which holds only in-frame ones; the method was immunoSEQ multiplex PCR. The table includes 310,000 or so clones, about 89% detected once. Sequenced input: peripheral blood. Receptors were obtained from a man younger than 35 who had recovered from COVID-19.

The rearrangement uses TRBV4-1 and TRBJ2-5; D is undetermined. V lost 0 bases, J lost 5 bases, and 13 bases lay in between. Germline V lookup: CDR1 MGHRA, CDR2 YSYEKL. CDR3 length: 15 amino acids. CDR3 bases: TGCGCCAGCAGCCAAGATTCCCACAGATCGGAGACCCAGTACTTC. Protein: CASSQDSHRSETQYF.

Points on this clone: The same CDR3 also results from other DNA sequences found in this sample. This chain joins TRBV6-5 and TRBJ2-3; D gene uncertain. Germline lookup yields CDR1 MNHEY and CDR2 SVGAGI. Trimming stripped 4 bases from V and 5 bases from J, with 4 bases between. The CDR3 is made up of 11 amino acids. CDR3 sequence reads: CASSSGDTQYF. CDR3 DNA: TGTGCCAGCAGTTCGGGAGATACGCAGTATTTT.

V and J are TRBV27 and TRBJ2-1; no clear D gene. V lost 2 bases, J lost 10 bases, and 9 bases lay in between. This CDR3 is built from 12 residues. Germline values: CDR1 MNHEY, CDR2 SMNVEV (reference sequence). The CDR3 loop is CASSLNAAEQFF. The CDR3 region has the DNA TGTGCCAGCAGTTTAAATGCGGCAGAGCAGTTCTTC.

The gene calls are TRBV6-5 and TRBJ1-4, with D uncertain. The CDR3 totals 15 residues. With 4 bases removed from V and 4 bases from J, the gap between germline ends came to 13 bases. The germline gives CDR1 MNHEY, CDR2 SVGAGI. CDR3 in DNA: TGTGCCAGCAGTTCTACCCGGACTAATAATGAAAAACTGTTTTTT. Translated: CASSSTRTNNEKLFF.

The genes are TRBV19 and TRBJ2-1, with 11 bases identical to TRBD2. V lost 6 bases, J lost 10 bases, and 8 bases stayed unmatched. CDR3 length equals 14 residues. Germline assignment: CDR1 LNHDA and CDR2 SQIVND (reference sequence). The CDR3 protein is CASRGTSGFWEQFF. The CDR3, as DNA: TGTGCCAGTAGAGGGACTAGCGGTTTTTGGGAGCAGTTCTTC.

The chain couples TRBV11-2 to TRBJ1-1; D remains ambiguous. Trimming took 5 bases from V and 6 from J, leaving 13 bases between them. This CDR3 has 13 residues. Looked up from germline, CDR1 is SGHAT and CDR2 is FQNNGV. CDR3 nucleotide sequence: TGTGCCAGCAGCCCCCCCCTTATCGCTGAAGCTTTCTTT. Its translation: CASSPPLIAEAFF.

The chain joins TRBV19 to TRBJ2-3, with D hard to call. Germline values: CDR1 LNHDA, CDR2 SQIVND (reference sequence). The CDR3 runs 14 residues. V was cut by 5 bases and J by 0 bases, with 9 bases left in between. The CDR3 spells CASSFGFSTDTQYF. For the CDR3, the DNA is TGTGCCAGTAGTTTCGGGTTCAGCACAGATACGCAGTATTTT.

DNA of the CDR3: TGTGCCAGCAGCGGATGGGACAGGAGCCGTCCTAACTATGGCTACACCTTC. Its translation: CASSGWDRSRPNYGYTF. This chain connects TRBV9 to TRBJ1-2, with 8 bases lining up with TRBD1. Germline V gene lookup returns CDR1 SGDLS and CDR2 YYNGEE. The CDR3 totals 17 residues. V shed 3 bases, J shed 0 bases, and the junction held 10 bases outside the gene matches.

The chain links TRBV5-4 to TRBJ1-4; 8 bases fit TRBD1. The CDR3 consists of 13 residues. V lost 4 bases and J lost 6; bases outside the gene matches: 2. Germline values: CDR1 SGHNT, CDR2 YYREEE (reference sequence). In DNA form, the CDR3 reads TGTGCCAGCAGCCAGGACAGGGATGAAAAACTGTTTTTT. Amino acid sequence: CASSQDRDEKLFF.

This chain uses TRBV19 with TRBJ1-4; 8 nucleotides line up with TRBD1. The CDR3 sequence is 16 residues long. The germline V gene has CDR1 LNHDA and CDR2 SQIVND (reference sequence). Unmatched junction bases numbered 14, after V lost 6 bases and J lost 8 bases. The CDR3 is CASRTGAPGKGEKLFF. The CDR3 bases are TGTGCCAGTAGGACAGGGGCTCCAGGGAAAGGCGAAAAACTGTTTTTT.

J is TRBJ2-7 and V is TRBV5-8, with D possibly being TRBD1 (6 bases). The CDR3 length is 13 residues. The ends were cut back, 1 base at V and 2 bases at J, with 7 bases in the middle. Germline V lookup: CDR1 SGHTS, CDR2 YDEGEE. For the CDR3, the DNA is TGTGCCAGCAGCTTGCAGGGGACCTACGAGCAGTACTTC. Translation: CASSLQGTYEQYF.

This rearrangement joins TRBV9 to TRBJ1-2, with TRBD1 matching 7 bases. The trim removed 0 bases at V and 4 bases at J, leaving 12 bases unmatched. This CDR3 has 17 residues. Per germline, CDR1 SGDLS and CDR2 YYNGEE. CDR3 nucleotides: TGTGCCAGCAGCGTAGCAGAGGACAGGAAGGGACTCTATGGCTACACCTTC. Encoded protein: CASSVAEDRKGLYGYTF.

The chain recombines TRBV2 with TRBJ2-7; the D gene is possibly TRBD2 (5 bases). CDR3 size: 12 residues. Germline CDR1 reads SNHLY; CDR2 reads FYNNEI. The V end lost 8 bases, the J end lost 0 bases, and 8 bases lay between the germline ends. CDR3 residues: CASGRFSYEQYF. CDR3 DNA: TGTGCCAGCGGGAGATTCTCCTACGAGCAGTACTTC. The whole variable domain, remainder taken from reference TRBV2 and TRBJ2-7, is EPEVTQTPSHQVTQMGQEVILRCVPISNHLYFYWYRQILGQKVEFLVSFYNNEISEKSEIFDDQFSVERPDGSNFTLKIRSTKLEDSAMYFCASGRFSYEQYFGPGTRLTVT.

This chain joins TRBV18 and TRBJ2-5, with D hard to call. V lost 2 bases and J lost 5, with 9 bases in between. The CDR3 consists of 13 residues. The germline V gene encodes CDR1 KGHSH and CDR2 LQKENI. CDR3 protein: CASSPSQAETQYF. CDR3 in DNA: TGTGCCAGCTCACCAAGTCAGGCGGAGACCCAGTACTTC.

The chain employs TRBV4-3 and TRBJ1-1; 7 bases map to TRBD1. Germline trimming cut 1 base from V and 1 base from J; bases unmatched to any gene: 3. Germline CDR1 is LGHNA and CDR2 is YSLEER. The CDR3 runs 15 residues. For the CDR3, the DNA is TGCGCCAGCAGCCAAGGGCGGACAGGGAACACTGAAGCTTTCTTT. Translated, it gives CASSQGRTGNTEAFF.

V gene TRBV6-5 combines with J gene TRBJ1-1; 9 positions agree with TRBD1. The ends lost 6 bases at V and 9 bases at J; junction bases unmatched: 11. Germline CDR1 reads MNHEY; CDR2 reads SVGAGI. This CDR3 has 14 residues. The CDR3: CASRDPGQGPKAFF. CDR3 nucleotide sequence: TGTGCCAGCAGAGACCCCGGACAGGGGCCAAAAGCTTTCTTT.

The chain is built from TRBV28 and TRBJ1-5; D is unclear. V dropped 6 bases and J dropped 0 bases, with 3 bases sitting between them. From germline, CDR1 is MDHEN and CDR2 SYDVKM. This CDR3 has 12 residues. In DNA form, the CDR3 reads TGTGCCAGCAGGTATAGCAATCAGCCCCAGCATTTT. Translated: CASRYSNQPQHF.

V is TRBV7-2 and J is TRBJ2-7; TRBD1 aligns across 7 bases. V was pared by 5 bases and J by 2 bases, with 3 bases of the junction left unmatched. Germline CDR1 reads SGHTA; CDR2 reads FQGNSA. The CDR3 has 13 amino acids. In DNA form, the CDR3 reads TGTGCCAGCAGCCGGGACAGACCCTACGAGCAGTACTTC. Translating it yields CASSRDRPYEQYF. The full variable domain, in which reference TRBV7-2 and TRBJ2-7 provide the parts outside the CDR3, is GAGVSQSPSNKVTEKGKDVELRCDPISGHTALYWYRQSLGQGLEFLIYFQGNSAPDKSGLPSDRFSAERTGGSVSTLTIQRTQQEDSAVYLCASSRDRPYEQYFGPGTRLTVT.

V and J are TRBV12-3 or TRBV12-4 and TRBJ2-3, with D uncertain. This CDR3 comprises 12 residues. V shed 3 bases and J shed 4 bases, with 5 bases lying between them. CDR3: CASSFSSDTQYF. The DNA of the CDR3 is TGTGCCAGCAGTTTTAGTTCAGATACGCAGTATTTT.

The J gene is TRBJ2-5, the V gene TRBV11-2; 8 bases are a match to TRBD1. The V segment lost 0 bases and the J segment 5 bases; nucleotides outside the gene matches: 5. Germline loops: CDR1 SGHAT, CDR2 FQNNGV. CDR3 size: 15 residues. CDR3 region: CASSLDRGLRETQYF. The CDR3 DNA is TGTGCCAGCAGCTTAGACAGGGGGCTAAGGGAGACCCAGTACTTC.

This clone was seen just once. The genes are TRBV19 and TRBJ2-7; tentative D call: TRBD2 (6 bases). CDR3 length: 16 residues. CDR1 and CDR2 (germline): LNHDA, SQIVND (reference sequence). V was pared by 3 bases and J by 1 base, with 16 bases between. In nucleotides, the CDR3 is TGTGCCAGTAGTATTTCGTCGGGAGCTCCATCCTACGAGCAGTACTTC. Its translation is CASSISSGAPSYEQYF. Combining the CDR3 with reference TRBV19 and TRBJ2-7 gives the whole variable domain DGGITQSPKYLFRKEGQNVTLSCEQNLNHDAMYWYRQDPGQGLRLIYYSQIVNDFQKGDIAEGYSVSREKKESFPLTVTSAQKNPTAFYLCASSISSGAPSYEQYFGPGTRLTVT.

V is TRBV7-9 and J is TRBJ2-1; TRBD2 aligns across 7 bases. The CDR3 covers 16 residues. V was clipped by 1 base and J by 9 bases; unmatched bases: 12. Germline V lookup: CDR1 SEHNR, CDR2 FQNEAQ (reference sequence). The CDR3: CASSLGLTSPDVEQFF. The CDR3 DNA sequence: TGTGCCAGCAGCTTAGGGTTGACTAGCCCCGATGTTGAGCAGTTCTTC.

This clone has just one count. The rearrangement links TRBV10-3 to TRBJ1-1; 7 positions match TRBD1. Germline loops: CDR1 ENHRY, CDR2 SYGVKD. The CDR3 sequence is 13 residues long. V gave up 4 bases and J gave up 5 bases; unmatched junction bases: 4. As DNA, the CDR3 is TGTGCCATCAGTGTGACAGGGCGTACTGAAGCTTTCTTT. The encoded protein is CAISVTGRTEAFF.